The rows below give T cell receptor beta chains drawn from one sample of a study of cytomegalovirus exposure and HLA in healthy donors. TCRdb keeps only in-frame clones here, not all; method: immunoSEQ multiplex PCR. The repertoire table contains about 200,000 clones. The sample consisted of PBMCs. These receptors came from a girl between 2 and 10 years old in good health and CMV-seropositive. CDR3s include the opening cysteine and the closing phenylalanine or tryptophan. The D gene is left open where the match is weak.

J	V	length	D	CDR3	DNA
TRBJ1-1	TRBV19	14	-	CASSIRQVSTEAFF	TGTGCCAGTAGTATCCGACAGGTCTCCACTGAAGCTTTCTTT
TRBJ2-1	TRBV29-1	15	-	CSVENPGKSYNEQFF	TGCAGCGTTGAGAATCCAGGTAAATCCTACAATGAGCAGTTCTTC
TRBJ2-5	TRBV19	16	TRBD2	CASSPRTSGMGETQYF	TGTGCCAGTAGTCCTCGGACTAGCGGGATGGGGGAGACCCAGTACTTC
TRBJ2-1	TRBV27	14	TRBD2	CANQTSSLGNEQFF	TGTGCCAACCAGACTAGCAGCCTTGGGAATGAGCAGTTCTTC
TRBJ2-4	TRBV5-4	17	-	CAVPDTSLILAKNIQYF	TGTGCAGTCCCGGACACTTCGCTTATACTAGCCAAAAACATTCAGTACTTC
TRBJ2-1	TRBV10-1	16	TRBD1	CASTEGASNSYNEQFF	TGCGCCAGCACTGAGGGGGCGAGTAACTCCTACAATGAGCAGTTCTTC
TRBJ1-5	TRBV28	14	-	CATENGGRDQPQHF	TGTGCCACCGAGAATGGAGGACGGGATCAGCCCCAGCATTTT
TRBJ2-1	TRBV6-5	13	TRBD1	CASRIRDRGRLFF	TGTGCCAGCAGGATCCGGGACAGGGGGCGCCTGTTCTTC
TRBJ2-5	TRBV4-1	17	-	CASSQDPFLGLQETQYF	TGCGCCAGCAGCCAAGACCCATTTTTGGGGCTCCAAGAGACCCAGTACTTC
TRBJ2-7	TRBV7-2	15	-	CASSPRPQAAYEQYF	TGTGCCAGCAGCCCGAGGCCACAGGCGGCCTACGAGCAGTACTTC
TRBJ1-1	TRBV13	14	-	CASSLGGGATEAFF	TGTGCCAGCAGCTTAGGCGGAGGGGCCACTGAAGCTTTCTTT
TRBJ1-5	TRBV28	11	-	CASSGDYSQHF	TGTGCCAGCAGTGGGGACTATTCCCAGCATTTT
TRBJ2-7	TRBV5-8	15	TRBD2	CASSSLTSGTDEQYF	TGTGCCAGCAGCTCGCTGACTAGCGGGACAGACGAGCAGTACTTC
TRBJ2-1	TRBV9	11	-	CASSPGHEQFF	TGTGCCAGCAGCCCTGGCCATGAGCAGTTCTTC
TRBJ1-1	TRBV28	14	TRBD1	CASERPGQLTEAFF	TGTGCCAGCGAAAGACCGGGACAGCTAACTGAAGCTTTCTTT
TRBJ1-1	TRBV20-1	11	-	CSARGHTEAFF	TGCAGTGCTAGAGGGCACACTGAAGCTTTCTTT
TRBJ1-6	TRBV2	16	TRBD1	CASSDPRDRGSSPLHF	TGTGCCAGCAGTGACCCCCGGGACAGGGGTTCCTCACCCCTCCACTTT
TRBJ1-3	TRBV5-1	17	-	CASSSDSDNSSGNTIYF	TGCGCCAGCAGCTCAGACAGTGACAATAGCTCTGGAAACACCATATATTTT
TRBJ2-7	TRBV10-2	14	-	CASSDWRGSYEQYF	TGCGCCAGCAGTGATTGGAGGGGCTCCTACGAGCAGTACTTC
TRBJ1-1	TRBV6-5	13	-	CASSYRGTTEAFF	TGTGCCAGCAGTTACCGGGGGACCACTGAAGCTTTCTTT
TRBJ2-2	TRBV5-6	15	TRBD1	CASSFVTGWAGELFF	TGTGCCAGCAGCTTCGTGACAGGGTGGGCCGGGGAGCTGTTTTTT
TRBJ2-7	TRBV27	13	TRBD1	CASSPGTGGEQYF	TGTGCCAGCAGCCCTGGGACAGGCGGGGAGCAGTACTTC
TRBJ2-7	TRBV28	14	-	CASRQDPSSYEQYF	TGTGCCAGCAGACAGGACCCAAGCTCCTACGAGCAGTACTTC
TRBJ2-7	TRBV2	12	TRBD2	CVTGGRFYEQYF	TGTGTTACGGGGGGGAGGTTCTACGAGCAGTACTTC
TRBJ2-1	TRBV4-1	13	TRBD1	CASSHQLAGGQFF	TGCGCCAGCAGCCATCAATTAGCAGGGGGGCAGTTCTTC
TRBJ2-3	TRBV30	16	TRBD2	CARTRSGGASTDTQYF	TGTGCGCGGACACGGAGCGGGGGGGCTAGCACAGATACGCAGTATTTT
TRBJ2-1	TRBV5-8	13	-	CASCRSGHNEQFF	TGTGCCAGCTGCAGGTCAGGCCACAATGAGCAGTTCTTC
TRBJ2-7	TRBV27	15	-	CASSLISGLYYEQYF	TGTGCCAGCAGTTTAATCTCAGGGCTTTACTACGAGCAGTACTTC
TRBJ2-7	TRBV28	16	TRBD2	CASSTNHGTSSYEQYF	TGTGCCAGCAGTACTAACCACGGGACTAGTAGCTACGAGCAGTACTTC
TRBJ2-3	TRBV9	15	TRBD1	CASSVEGAGTDTQYF	TGTGCCAGCAGCGTAGAGGGGGCGGGCACAGATACGCAGTATTTT
TRBJ2-3	TRBV9	15	TRBD1	CASSVVGGAGDTQYF	TGTGCCAGCAGCGTAGTAGGGGGCGCGGGAGATACGCAGTATTTT
TRBJ1-3	TRBV28	10	-	CASRGNTIYF	TGTGCCAGCCGTGGAAACACCATATATTTT
TRBJ1-3	TRBV13	17	-	CASSFLERGGTGNTIYF	TGTGCCAGCAGTTTCTTGGAAAGAGGAGGCACTGGAAACACCATATATTTT
TRBJ1-2	TRBV28	18	TRBD1	CASSSTGAPRRANYGYTF	TGTGCCAGCAGTTCGACAGGGGCGCCCCGAAGGGCGAACTATGGCTACACCTTC
TRBJ2-1	TRBV19	13	-	CASNLGQLNEQFF	TGTGCCAGTAATCTGGGCCAGCTCAATGAGCAGTTCTTC
TRBJ1-3	TRBV7-2	14	-	CASSLSGAGNTIYF	TGTGCCAGCAGCTTGTCGGGAGCCGGAAACACCATATATTTT
TRBJ1-5	TRBV28	18	TRBD1	CASSSRTGSPYSNQPQHF	TGTGCCAGCAGTTCCCGGACAGGGAGCCCCTATAGCAATCAGCCCCAGCATTTT
TRBJ2-7	TRBV29-1	13	TRBD1	CSVPGQGPDEQYF	TGCAGCGTGCCGGGACAGGGTCCAGACGAGCAGTACTTC
TRBJ2-7	TRBV27	16	TRBD2	CASSLTTASGSYEQYF	TGTGCCAGCAGTTTAACGACGGCTAGCGGGAGTTACGAGCAGTACTTC
TRBJ2-7	TRBV6-1	13	-	CASSEVPSQEQYF	TGTGCCAGCAGTGAAGTACCCTCGCAGGAGCAGTACTTC
TRBJ2-1	TRBV7-2	16	TRBD1	CASSFLPAGGYNEQFF	TGTGCCAGCAGCTTCCTCCCCGCAGGGGGTTACAATGAGCAGTTCTTC
TRBJ1-4	TRBV19	16	-	CASSIASAGSGGKLFF	TGTGCCAGTAGTATAGCGAGTGCGGGATCAGGTGGAAAACTGTTTTTT
TRBJ1-1	TRBV5-1	14	-	CASSFREGGLEAFF	TGCGCCAGCAGCTTCAGGGAGGGGGGGCTTGAAGCTTTCTTT
TRBJ2-2	TRBV11-2	14	-	CASSLEGGTGELFF	TGTGCCAGCAGCTTAGAGGGGGGAACCGGGGAGCTGTTTTTT
TRBJ2-7	TRBV2	10	-	CASSEALAHF	TGTGCCAGCAGTGAAGCGCTAGCACACTTC
TRBJ1-4	TRBV5-1	14	-	CASSLGQPDEKLFF	TGCGCCAGCAGCTTGGGACAGCCCGATGAAAAACTGTTTTTT
TRBJ2-1	TRBV30	17	-	CAWQITQLVGFYNEQFF	TGTGCCTGGCAGATTACCCAACTAGTTGGATTCTACAATGAGCAGTTCTTC